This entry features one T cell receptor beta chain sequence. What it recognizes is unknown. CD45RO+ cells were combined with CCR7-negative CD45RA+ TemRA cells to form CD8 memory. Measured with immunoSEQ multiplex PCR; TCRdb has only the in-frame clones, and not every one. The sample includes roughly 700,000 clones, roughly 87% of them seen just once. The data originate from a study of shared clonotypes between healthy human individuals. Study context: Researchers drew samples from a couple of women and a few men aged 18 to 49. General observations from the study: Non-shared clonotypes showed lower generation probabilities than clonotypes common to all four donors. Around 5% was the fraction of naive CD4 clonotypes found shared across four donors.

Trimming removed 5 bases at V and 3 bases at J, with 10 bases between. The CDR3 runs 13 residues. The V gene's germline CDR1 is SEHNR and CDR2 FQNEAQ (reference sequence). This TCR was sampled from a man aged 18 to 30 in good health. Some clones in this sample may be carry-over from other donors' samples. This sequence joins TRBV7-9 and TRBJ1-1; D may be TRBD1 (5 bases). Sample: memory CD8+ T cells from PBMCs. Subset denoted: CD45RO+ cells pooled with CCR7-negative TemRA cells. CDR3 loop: CASSARGDTEAFF. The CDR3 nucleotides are TGTGCCAGCAGCGCCCGGGGGGACACTGAAGCTTTCTTT.